Each of the 30 T cell receptor beta chains below was sequenced from the same sample in a study of cytomegalovirus exposure and HLA in healthy donors (dated 2017 in TCRdb). Libraries were constructed by the immunoSEQ multiplex PCR assay. The multiplex PCR relied on a mix of 60 forward primers for TCR Vbeta segments and 13 reverse primers for TCR Jbeta segments. TCRdb stores this immuneACCESS table with in-frame sequences only. Part of the clones is absent; in the studies checked, under half of the shortfall reflects unresolved V genes, and no reason is known for the rest. The sample data list 100,000 or so clones, and over 65% of these were observed just once. In total, the top ten clones hold about 4.6% of the sample. Source material: PBMCs. The source is a woman aged 40 to 55 in good health and CMV-seropositive.

The genes are TRBV7-9 and TRBJ2-7; TRBD2 matches 13 bases. This CDR3 has 14 residues. V dropped 8 bases and J dropped 3; count of bases not matched to a gene: 4. Germline assignment: CDR1 SEHNR and CDR2 FQNEAQ (reference sequence). CDR3 loop: CASQGLAGYYEQYF. In nucleotides, the CDR3 is TGTGCCAGCCAGGGACTAGCGGGGTACTACGAGCAGTACTTC.

This clone was observed a few times. The chain uses TRBV7-8 and TRBJ1-2; D might be TRBD1 (6 bases). Germline values: CDR1 SGHVS, CDR2 FQNEAQ. Trimming removed 0 bases at V and 7 bases at J, with 9 bases between. The CDR3 has 13 residues. CDR3 nucleotides: TGTGCCAGCAGCTTAGCAGGGGGTGGTGGCTACACCTTC. Amino acid sequence: CASSLAGGGGYTF.

The chain has TRBV6-1 and TRBJ2-1, with TRBD1 matching over 7 bases. Germline-derived CDR1 and CDR2 are MNHNS and SASEGT. CDR3 size: 13 residues. Trimming removed 8 bases from V and 8 bases from J; junction bases left unmatched: 9. The CDR3 bases are TGTGCCAGCGAGGGGGCCGGGGTGGATGAGCAGTTCTTC. This gives the protein CASEGAGVDEQFF.

The DNA of the CDR3 is TGTGCCAGCAGCTCCCCCACAATCCCGGGGACCATATATTTT. Protein: CASSSPTIPGTIYF. J is TRBJ1-3 and V is TRBV9; D is unclear. This CDR3 has 14 amino acids. The V end lost 4 bases, the J end lost 10 bases, and 18 bases lay between the germline ends. Germline assignment: CDR1 SGDLS and CDR2 YYNGEE.

The CDR3 reads CATLTGRGNYYGYTF. Here the CDR3 DNA reads TGTGCCACCCTCACGGGCAGGGGGAATTACTATGGCTACACCTTC. The gene calls are TRBV6-1 and TRBJ1-2, with 7 bases matching TRBD1. The CDR3 covers 15 residues. V shed 10 bases and J 3 bases; nucleotides not matched to a gene: 14. Germline V gives CDR1 MNHNS, CDR2 SASEGT.

Concerning this clone itself: At the DNA level, this CDR3 is encoded by other sequences in the same sample as well. V and J are TRBV7-8 and TRBJ2-1, with 8 nucleotides matching TRBD2. The CDR3 is 15 residues long. V was pared by 4 bases and J by 0 bases, with 2 bases of the junction left unmatched. Germline V CDR1 and CDR2: SGHVS, FQNEAQ. The CDR3 coding sequence is TGTGCCAGCAGCTCACTAGCGGCCTCCTACAATGAGCAGTTCTTC. Its protein product is CASSSLAASYNEQFF.

This clone has only a few counts. The V gene is TRBV29-1, the J gene TRBJ2-1; perhaps TRBD1 as D (6 bases). The CDR3 has 14 amino acids. V shed 3 bases and J shed 5 bases, with 14 bases lying between them. Germline CDR1 SQVTM, CDR2 ANQGSEA. CDR3 loop: CSVEGTLWNNEQFF. In DNA, the CDR3 is TGCAGCGTTGAGGGGACACTATGGAACAATGAGCAGTTCTTC.

The rearrangement joins TRBV19 to TRBJ1-5, with TRBD1 identical over 7 bases. Germline V gene sequence: CDR1 LNHDA, CDR2 SQIVND (reference sequence). CDR3 size: 16 residues. The V segment lost 3 bases and the J segment 3 bases; nucleotides outside the gene matches: 8. The CDR3 DNA is TGTGCCAGTAGTATTCGTCGGACAGGCGTCAATCAGCCCCAGCATTTT. Encoded protein: CASSIRRTGVNQPQHF.

This clone was detected only a few times. The genes are TRBV28 and TRBJ1-4; D is possibly TRBD1 (5 bases). The CDR3 length is 15 residues. Germline lookup yields CDR1 MDHEN and CDR2 SYDVKM. Trimming took off 4 bases at V and 3 bases at J, with 12 bases between the two ends. The CDR3 region is CASSSPGLANEKLFF. Here the CDR3 DNA reads TGTGCCAGCAGTTCGCCGGGACTGGCTAATGAAAAACTGTTTTTT.

Points on this clone: At one of its ends the junction is not consistent with the germline gene, which may arise from a read error. The V and J genes are TRBV7-7 and TRBJ2-5; D is ambiguous. The J call may be wrong; the DNA end is better matched by TRBJ2-7. The CDR3 length is 14 residues. Per germline, CDR1 SSHAT and CDR2 FNYEAQ (reference sequence). For the CDR3, the DNA is TGTGCTAGCAGCTTCAGACACGGATCCTACGAGCAGTACTTC. Translating it yields CASSFRHGSYEQYF.

The J gene is TRBJ1-1, the V gene TRBV7-9; no definite D call. Trimming left V 1 base short and J 3 bases short, with 6 bases between. CDR3 length: 13 residues. The germline gives CDR1 SEHNR, CDR2 FQNEAQ (reference sequence). The CDR3 coding sequence is TGTGCCAGCAGCTTAGTCACAGACACTGAAGCTTTCTTT. Translating it yields CASSLVTDTEAFF.

The CDR3 nucleotides are TGTGCCAGCAGCGGGGATGCGGGAGTCACAGATACGCAGTATTTT. It is translated as CASSGDAGVTDTQYF. This chain joins TRBV7-9 and TRBJ2-3; 7 bases map to TRBD2. The CDR3 sequence is 15 residues long. CDR1 and CDR2 from the germline V gene are SEHNR and FQNEAQ (reference sequence). V lost 5 bases to trimming and J lost 2 bases; unmatched junction nucleotides: 7. Full variable domain (outside the CDR3, taken from reference TRBV7-9 and TRBJ2-3): DTGVSQNPRHKITKRGQNVTFRCDPISEHNRLYWYRQTLGQGPEFLTYFQNEAQLEKSRLLSDRFSAERPKGSFSTLEIQRTEQGDSAMYLCASSGDAGVTDTQYFGPGTRLTVL.

J is TRBJ2-1 and V is TRBV5-1; 8 nucleotides match TRBD2. The V segment lost 6 bases and the J segment 5 bases; nucleotides outside the gene matches: 7. The CDR3 sequence is 14 residues long. Germline V gene lookup returns CDR1 SGHRS and CDR2 YFSETQ. The CDR3 sequence: CASTSGGVDNEQFF. The CDR3 coding sequence is TGCGCCAGCACGTCGGGAGGGGTGGACAATGAGCAGTTCTTC. Filled out from reference TRBV5-1 and TRBJ2-1, the complete variable domain reads KAGVTQTPRYLIKTRGQQVTLSCSPISGHRSVSWYQQTPGQGLQFLFEYFSETQRNKGNFPGRFSGRQFSNSRSEMNVSTLELGDSALYLCASTSGGVDNEQFFGPGTRLTVL.

Only a few counts were recorded for this clone. The chain couples TRBV4-3 to TRBJ1-1; D not certain. The CDR3 contains 13 residues. The V gene lost 6 bases and the J gene lost 3 bases, with 11 bases spanning the gap. Germline V gene lookup returns CDR1 LGHNA and CDR2 YSLEER. CDR3 in DNA: TGCGCCAGCAGACAGTTCATTGACACTGAAGCTTTCTTT. Translated: CASRQFIDTEAFF.

The chain recombines TRBV6-4 with TRBJ2-2; TRBD1 matches 8 bases. Germline V gene sequence: CDR1 MRHNA, CDR2 SNTAGT. V dropped 5 bases and J dropped 4; count of bases not matched to a gene: 6. The CDR3 extends over 15 amino acids. Here the CDR3 DNA reads TGTGCCAGCAGTTACGACAGGGGCAGCACCGGGGAGCTGTTTTTT. Residues: CASSYDRGSTGELFF.

This chain uses TRBV7-9 with TRBJ2-5, with a weak D call TRBD1 (6 bases). The CDR3 runs 15 residues. Per germline, CDR1 SEHNR and CDR2 FQNEAQ (reference sequence). With 3 bases removed from V and 4 bases from J, the gap between germline ends came to 15 bases. The CDR3 here is CASSFIDRLGETQYF. The CDR3 region has the DNA TGTGCCAGCAGCTTTATAGACAGGCTTGGAGAGACCCAGTACTTC.

The J gene is TRBJ2-2, the V gene TRBV28; 11 nucleotides align to TRBD2. The CDR3 sequence is 16 residues long. The germline V gene has CDR1 MDHEN and CDR2 SYDVKM. J gave up 2 bases and V 2 bases, and 1 base lay outside the gene matches. CDR3 sequence reads: CASSLLAGGNTGELFF. In DNA form, the CDR3 reads TGTGCCAGCAGTTTACTAGCGGGAGGTAACACCGGGGAGCTGTTTTTT.

V is TRBV21-1 and J is TRBJ2-5; TRBD1, the table's D call, was not compared with the DNA. The end of the DNA is better explained by TRBJ2-7, so the J call may be wrong. TRBV21-1 has pseudogene status. The CDR3 has 18 residues. In DNA, the CDR3 is TGTGCCAGCAGCCAAATCGGCCAGCCACAGGGATCCTCCTACGAGCAGTACTTC. This sequence encodes CASSQIGQPQGSSYEQYF.

For this clone: Since no conserved phenylalanine or tryptophan closes the CDR3, a read error is the likely cause. The limits of the CDR3 on the DNA are not certain, so only TCRdb's listed CDR3 is given. V usage is TRBV2 and J usage is TRBJ2-3; the table gives TRBD2 as D, unverified against the DNA. The CDR3 has 11 residues if both end residues are counted. Germline V gene data show CDR1 as SNHLY and CDR2 as FYNNEI. The CDR3 loop is CASSVSSGSNL.

The V and J genes are TRBV28 and TRBJ1-6; 7 nucleotides line up with TRBD1. With V trimmed by 7 bases and J by 9 bases, 6 bases remained unmatched. Germline assignment: CDR1 MDHEN and CDR2 SYDVKM. The CDR3 is 13 amino acids. The CDR3 loop is CASIGTVSSPLHF. As DNA, the CDR3 is TGTGCCAGCATCGGGACAGTCAGTTCACCCCTCCACTTT.

The gene calls are TRBV7-3 and TRBJ2-7; D is possibly TRBD2 (5 bases). From germline, CDR1 is SGHTA and CDR2 FQGTGA. The CDR3 loop spans 13 amino acids. Trimming pared 3 bases from V and 7 bases from J, leaving 13 bases between. In DNA, the CDR3 is TGTGCCAGCAGCTTTAGCCCAGGCGGGGAGCAGTACTTC. Translation gives CASSFSPGGEQYF.

This clone has only a few counts. The chain recombines TRBV28 with TRBJ1-5, with 10 bases fitting TRBD1. This CDR3 is 14 amino acids long. V shed 6 bases and J 6 bases; nucleotides not matched to a gene: 5. Germline lookup yields CDR1 MDHEN and CDR2 SYDVKM. The CDR3 reads CASRGTGDVQPQHF. The CDR3 nucleotides are TGTGCCAGCAGGGGGACAGGGGACGTTCAGCCCCAGCATTTT.

The V and J genes are TRBV28 and TRBJ1-2; 8 nucleotides match TRBD1. The germline CDR1 and CDR2 sequences are MDHEN and SYDVKM. J gave up 5 bases and V 3 bases, and 5 bases lay outside the gene matches. CDR3 length: 14 amino acids. The CDR3 reads CASSFEDRAYGYTF. CDR3 sequence (DNA): TGTGCCAGCAGTTTCGAGGACAGGGCGTATGGCTACACCTTC.

The chain combines TRBV15 with TRBJ2-7, with TRBD1 matching 11 bases. Per germline, CDR1 LNHNV and CDR2 YYDKDF (reference sequence). The CDR3 is 14 amino acids. V lost 8 bases and J lost 6; bases outside the gene matches: 9. The CDR3 is CATQVDRGLVEQYF. Here the CDR3 DNA reads TGTGCCACCCAGGTGGACAGGGGGCTTGTCGAGCAGTACTTC.

The rearrangement links TRBV5-1 to TRBJ2-3; the match to TRBD2 covers 8 bases. V gave up 1 base and J gave up 0 bases; unmatched junction bases: 4. Per germline, CDR1 SGHRS and CDR2 YFSETQ. The CDR3 extends over 16 amino acids. This chain's CDR3 is CASSLLAGTSTDTQYF. The CDR3 DNA sequence: TGCGCCAGCAGCTTGTTAGCGGGAACTAGCACAGATACGCAGTATTTT. The whole variable domain, filled in from reference TRBV5-1 and TRBJ2-3, reads KAGVTQTPRYLIKTRGQQVTLSCSPISGHRSVSWYQQTPGQGLQFLFEYFSETQRNKGNFPGRFSGRQFSNSRSEMNVSTLELGDSALYLCASSLLAGTSTDTQYFGPGTRLTVL.

The rearrangement joins TRBV5-3 to TRBJ2-5; TRBD2 agrees at 10 bases. TRBV5-3 is marked as an open reading frame, function uncertain. The CDR3 is made up of 16 amino acids. V lost 1 base and J lost 5; bases outside the gene matches: 8. CDR3 DNA: TGTGCCAGAAGCTTGTATATTAGCGGGAGGTCGGAGACCCAGTACTTC. The encoded protein is CARSLYISGRSETQYF.

This chain joins TRBV27 and TRBJ1-1, with D possibly matching TRBD1 (5 bases). The CDR3 sequence is 13 residues long. The germline V gene has CDR1 MNHEY and CDR2 SMNVEV (reference sequence). The V gene lost 8 bases and the J gene lost 8 bases, with 18 bases spanning the gap. The CDR3 nucleotides read TGTGCCAGCCAGCTCCAGGGCCAACCCGAAGCTTTCTTT. This codes for CASQLQGQPEAFF.

The V and J genes are TRBV28 and TRBJ1-3; D may be TRBD1 (6 bases). The germline V gene encodes CDR1 MDHEN and CDR2 SYDVKM. The CDR3 consists of 15 residues. V was shortened by 6 bases and J by 1 base, with 13 bases between the two germline ends. The CDR3 here is CASRPQGRSGNTIYF. The CDR3 nucleotides read TGTGCCAGCAGACCCCAGGGGCGATCTGGAAACACCATATATTTT.

The chain combines TRBV28 with TRBJ2-3; 7 nucleotides match TRBD2. V trimming: 5 bases; J trimming: 3 bases; junction bases outside the gene matches: 11. This CDR3 has 16 amino acids. In germline, CDR1 is MDHEN, CDR2 SYDVKM. CDR3 residues: CASSTPREIGTDTQYF. The DNA for the CDR3 is TGTGCCAGCAGTACCCCGCGGGAGATTGGGACAGATACGCAGTATTTT.

CDR3 DNA sequence: TGCGCCAGCACCGGGTCCCCCACAGATACGCAGTATTTT. Protein product: CASTGSPTDTQYF. The gene calls are TRBV23-1 and TRBJ2-3; no clear D gene. TRBV23-1 is sorted into the ORF group, with uncertain function. Deletions cut 7 bases from V and 2 bases from J, with 10 bases between. This CDR3 spans 13 amino acids.